Each of the 24 T cell receptor beta chains below was sequenced from the same sample in a study of OX40 agonist ivuxolimab in advanced cancers. Measured with immunoSEQ multiplex PCR; TCRdb has only the in-frame clones, and not every one. The top ten clones hold roughly 1.3% of a sample with around 67,000 clones, 70% to 90% of them seen once. The sequencing here drew on CD4+ or CD8+ T cells sorted from blood, taken in a trial of the OX40 agonist ivuxolimab. These receptors came from an adult with an advanced solid tumor such as melanoma, head and neck, liver or kidney cancer.

The chain links TRBV7-9 to TRBJ1-2; D not certain. Trimming removed 0 bases from V and 8 bases from J, with 7 bases in between. Per the germline V gene, CDR1 is SEHNR and CDR2 is FQNEAQ (reference sequence). The length of the CDR3 is 12 residues. As DNA, the CDR3 is TGTGCCAGCAGCTTAGCAGGGTACGGCTACACCTTC. Residues: CASSLAGYGYTF.

J is TRBJ2-7 and V is TRBV5-1, with D possibly being TRBD1 (5 bases). Germline assignment: CDR1 SGHRS and CDR2 YFSETQ. This CDR3 comprises 15 residues. V dropped 3 bases and J dropped 0 bases, with 13 bases sitting between them. The CDR3: CASSWGRTSSYEQYF. The CDR3 bases are TGCGCCAGCAGCTGGGGAAGGACATCCTCCTACGAGCAGTACTTC.

CDR3 amino acids: CASSSPGLEINEQFF. In nucleotides, the CDR3 is TGTGCCAGCAGCTCCCCCGGACTAGAGATCAATGAGCAGTTCTTC. V is TRBV7-2 and J is TRBJ2-1, with TRBD2 identical over 7 bases. V was pared by 4 bases and J by 6 bases, with 9 bases of the junction left unmatched. Germline V gene data show CDR1 as SGHTA and CDR2 as FQGNSA. The CDR3 runs 15 residues.

This chain joins TRBV19 and TRBJ2-7, with TRBD1 as a possible D gene (5 bases). Per the germline V gene, CDR1 is LNHDA and CDR2 is SQIVND (reference sequence). The CDR3 runs to 13 residues. The V end lost 6 bases, the J end lost 5 bases, and 14 bases lay between the germline ends. CDR3 in DNA: TGTGCCAGTAGCAACCGACAGTCGGACGAGCAGTACTTC. It yields the protein CASSNRQSDEQYF.

V is TRBV4-3 and J is TRBJ1-6, with a possible D match to TRBD1 (6 bases). V was pared by 0 bases and J by 10 bases, with 13 bases between. Germline CDR1 LGHNA, CDR2 YSLEER. CDR3 size: 15 residues. As DNA, the CDR3 is TGCGCCAGCAGCCAAGATTCCCAGGGGAGATCACCCCTCCACTTT. This gives the protein CASSQDSQGRSPLHF.

This clone was seen more than once but under ten times. CDR3 sequence (DNA): TGTGCCAGCAGCCAACATAGCAATCAGCCCCAGCATTTT. The encoded protein is CASSQHSNQPQHF. The gene calls are TRBV11-2 and TRBJ1-5, with D unresolved. Germline CDR1 SGHAT, CDR2 FQNNGV. V lost 5 bases and J 0 bases, leaving 5 bases between the germline ends. There are 13 residues in the CDR3.

V usage is TRBV2 and J usage is TRBJ2-1; D unclear. Germline CDR1 SNHLY, CDR2 FYNNEI. The CDR3 is 13 residues long. V was clipped by 7 bases and J by 4 bases, with 11 bases between them. The CDR3 DNA is TGTGCCAGCAATGGATGGGCTTACAATGAGCAGTTCTTC. This sequence encodes CASNGWAYNEQFF. The full variable domain, in which reference TRBV2 and TRBJ2-1 provide the parts outside the CDR3, is EPEVTQTPSHQVTQMGQEVILRCVPISNHLYFYWYRQILGQKVEFLVSFYNNEISEKSEIFDDQFSVERPDGSNFTLKIRSTKLEDSAMYFCASNGWAYNEQFFGPGTRLTVL.

This clone has just one count. At the DNA level, this CDR3 is encoded by other sequences in the same sample as well. V and J are TRBV7-2 and TRBJ2-5; maybe TRBD2 (5 bases). This CDR3 spans 14 amino acids. V lost 1 base to trimming and J lost 4 bases, with 10 bases between them. CDR1 and CDR2 (germline): SGHTA, FQGNSA. The CDR3 coding sequence is TGTGCCAGCAGCTTAGATGCAGGAGGAGAGACCCAGTACTTC. It codes for CASSLDAGGETQYF.

This chain links TRBV7-2 with TRBJ1-2; no definite D call. Germline V gene data show CDR1 as SGHTA and CDR2 as FQGNSA. The V gene lost 1 base and the J gene lost 7 bases, with 10 bases spanning the gap. The CDR3 consists of 13 residues. The CDR3 loop is CASSLGQETGYTF. CDR3 sequence (DNA): TGTGCCAGCAGCTTAGGGCAGGAGACTGGCTACACCTTC.

This chain connects TRBV5-1 to TRBJ1-2; D is uncertain. Germline V gene lookup returns CDR1 SGHRS and CDR2 YFSETQ. Deletions cut 1 base from V and 3 bases from J, with 7 bases between. CDR3 length equals 13 residues. In nucleotides, the CDR3 is TGCGCCAGCAGCTTGAACAGAGACTATGGCTACACCTTC. Protein sequence: CASSLNRDYGYTF.

The chain uses TRBV11-3 and TRBJ2-2; D is possibly TRBD1 (6 bases). Trimming took 5 bases from V and 5 from J, leaving 12 bases between them. The germline V gene has CDR1 SGHNT and CDR2 YENEEA. The CDR3 sequence is 14 residues long. This CDR3 is CASSQQTGTGELFF. The DNA of the CDR3 is TGTGCCAGCAGCCAGCAGACAGGTACCGGGGAGCTGTTTTTT.

The chain has TRBV6-5 and TRBJ1-5; D gene unclear. The CDR3 is 14 amino acids. V was trimmed by 5 bases and J by 0 bases, leaving 8 bases between them. Germline V gene data show CDR1 as MNHEY and CDR2 as SVGAGI. CDR3 amino acids: CASSPDGSNQPQHF. The CDR3 DNA is TGTGCCAGCAGTCCAGACGGTAGCAATCAGCCCCAGCATTTT.

The chain combines TRBV19 with TRBJ1-1; D possibly corresponds to TRBD1 (5 bases). Germline values: CDR1 LNHDA, CDR2 SQIVND (reference sequence). Trimming took 1 base from V and 1 from J, leaving 13 bases between them. The CDR3 has 16 residues. CDR3 region: CASSIVPGWGNTEAFF. In DNA form, the CDR3 reads TGTGCCAGTAGTATAGTTCCAGGGTGGGGGAACACTGAAGCTTTCTTT.

This clone was seen only once. The V and J genes are TRBV6-4 and TRBJ2-3; TRBD2 agrees at 11 bases. V lost 9 bases and J lost 0; bases outside the gene matches: 8. Germline V gene sequence: CDR1 MRHNA, CDR2 SNTAGT. This CDR3 is 16 amino acids long. This chain's CDR3 is CARTLAGGISTDTQYF. CDR3 DNA sequence: TGTGCCAGGACCCTAGCGGGGGGCATTAGCACAGATACGCAGTATTTT.

This chain links TRBV7-2 with TRBJ2-3; possible D gene TRBD1, 6 bases. The CDR3 has 12 amino acids. Trimming shortened V by 8 bases and J by 3 bases, and 9 bases separated the two germline ends. CDR1 and CDR2 (germline): SGHTA, FQGNSA. CDR3 in amino acids: CASVGGTDTQYF. The DNA of the CDR3 is TGTGCCAGCGTAGGGGGAACAGATACGCAGTATTTT.

This clone was seen only once. The chain recombines TRBV11-3 with TRBJ2-3; D gene uncertain. CDR1 is SGHNT and CDR2 is YENEEA in the germline V gene. V was cut by 2 bases and J by 0 bases, with 12 bases left in between. This CDR3 region has 16 residues. This chain's CDR3 is CASSLMPSRSTDTQYF. The CDR3 DNA sequence: TGTGCCAGCAGCTTAATGCCCAGCAGGAGCACAGATACGCAGTATTTT.

The chain employs TRBV10-3 and TRBJ2-1; D tentatively reads TRBD1 or TRBD2 (5 bases each). Trimming stripped 3 bases from V and 7 bases from J, with 10 bases between. Germline values: CDR1 ENHRY, CDR2 SYGVKD. The CDR3 runs to 13 residues. The CDR3 nucleotides read TGTGCCATCAGTGAAACGGGGCTGAATGAGCAGTTCTTC. Translation: CAISETGLNEQFF.

V and J are TRBV7-2 and TRBJ2-5; D unclear. Per the germline V gene, CDR1 is SGHTA and CDR2 is FQGNSA. The CDR3 has 14 residues. Trimming cost V 1 base and J 4 bases, with 10 bases left between them. CDR3 sequence: CASSLGPSPETQYF. The CDR3 nucleotides are TGTGCCAGCAGCTTAGGCCCCTCCCCAGAGACCCAGTACTTC.

The V call is TRBV6-6, the J call TRBJ2-3; D may correspond to TRBD1 or TRBD2 (6 bases each). From germline, CDR1 is MNHNY and CDR2 SVGAGI (reference sequence). V lost 0 bases to trimming and J lost 0 bases, with 10 bases between them. The CDR3 runs to 16 residues. The CDR3 reads CASSYSRGASTDTQYF. CDR3 sequence (DNA): TGTGCCAGCAGTTACTCGAGGGGGGCTAGCACAGATACGCAGTATTTT.

J is TRBJ2-5 and V is TRBV2; D may be TRBD1 or TRBD2 (5 bases each). This CDR3 spans 12 amino acids. CDR1 and CDR2 from the germline V gene are SNHLY and FYNNEI. V was cut by 5 bases and J by 4 bases, with 8 bases left in between. The CDR3 sequence: CASSPRGETQYF. In nucleotides, the CDR3 is TGTGCCAGCAGTCCGAGGGGAGAGACCCAGTACTTC.

This chain connects TRBV29-1 to TRBJ1-2; a possible D gene is TRBD1 (5 bases). This CDR3 contains 13 residues. Germline CDR1 reads SQVTM; CDR2 reads ANQGSEA. The germline V and J ends were trimmed by 6 bases and 4 bases, with 15 bases remaining between them. This CDR3 reads CSVDRPDSYGYTF. Written as DNA, the CDR3 is TGCAGCGTAGATCGCCCCGACAGCTATGGCTACACCTTC.

This chain connects TRBV19 to TRBJ1-5; no definite D call. Looked up from germline, CDR1 is LNHDA and CDR2 is SQIVND (reference sequence). V was trimmed by 3 bases and J by 4 bases, leaving 7 bases between them. The CDR3 consists of 13 residues. The CDR3 nucleotides read TGTGCCAGTAGTATGGAGGTAAATCAGCCCCAGCATTTT. Protein sequence: CASSMEVNQPQHF.

The chain has TRBV7-9 and TRBJ2-4; D perhaps matches TRBD2 (6 bases). Trimming took off 9 bases at V and 4 bases at J, with 25 bases between the two ends. The CDR3 has 17 residues. Looked up from germline, CDR1 is SEHNR and CDR2 is FQNEAQ (reference sequence). The CDR3 is CASIRTPNRDSKNIQYF. DNA for the CDR3: TGTGCCAGTATTCGGACACCCAACCGGGACTCAAAAAACATTCAGTACTTC.

V and J are TRBV11-1 and TRBJ2-1, with 10 bases that match TRBD2. V lost 1 base, J lost 4 bases, and 7 bases stayed unmatched. The CDR3 totals 17 residues. Germline assignment: CDR1 SGHAT and CDR2 FQDESV (reference sequence). CDR3 sequence: CASSLERSGGIYNEQFF. Written as DNA, the CDR3 is TGTGCCAGCAGCTTAGAACGTAGCGGGGGGATTTACAATGAGCAGTTCTTC. The whole variable domain, filled in from reference TRBV11-1 and TRBJ2-1, reads EAEVAQSPRYKITEKSQAVAFWCDPISGHATLYWYRQILGQGPELLVQFQDESVVDDSQLPKDRFSAERLKGVDSTLKIQPAELGDSAMYLCASSLERSGGIYNEQFFGPGTRLTVL.